The T cell receptor beta chain described here comes from a study of cytomegalovirus exposure and HLA in healthy donors. The ends lost 4 bases at V and 6 bases at J; junction bases unmatched: 3. CDR3 length: 14 amino acids. CDR1 and CDR2 (germline): MRHNA, SNTAGT. Amplification used 60 Vbeta primers and 13 Jbeta primers. Profiled with immunoSEQ multiplex PCR; TCRdb holds only in-frame clones, not every one. The sample holds around 75,000 clones, roughly 74% seen once. This sequence originates from a man aged 40-49 years in good health and CMV-seronegative. This rearrangement joins TRBV6-4 to TRBJ2-2, with 9 bases aligning to TRBD1. Sequenced: PBMCs. Here the CDR3 reads CASSGDRAAGELFF. DNA of the CDR3: TGTGCCAGCAGTGGGGACAGGGCAGCCGGGGAGCTGTTTTTT.